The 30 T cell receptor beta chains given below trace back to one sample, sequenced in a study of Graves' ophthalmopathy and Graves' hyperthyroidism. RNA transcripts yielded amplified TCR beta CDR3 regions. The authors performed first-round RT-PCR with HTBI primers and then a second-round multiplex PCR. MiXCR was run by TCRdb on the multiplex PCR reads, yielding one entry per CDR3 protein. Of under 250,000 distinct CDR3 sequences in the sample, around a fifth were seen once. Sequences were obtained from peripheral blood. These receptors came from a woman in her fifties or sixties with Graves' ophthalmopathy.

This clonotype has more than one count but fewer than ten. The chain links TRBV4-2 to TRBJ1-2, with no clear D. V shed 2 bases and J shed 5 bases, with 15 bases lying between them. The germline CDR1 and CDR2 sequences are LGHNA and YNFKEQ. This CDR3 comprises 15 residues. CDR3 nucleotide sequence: TGTGCCAGCAGCCAAAGAGAAGGACGGGGATATGGCTACACCTTC. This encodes CASSQREGRGYGYTF.

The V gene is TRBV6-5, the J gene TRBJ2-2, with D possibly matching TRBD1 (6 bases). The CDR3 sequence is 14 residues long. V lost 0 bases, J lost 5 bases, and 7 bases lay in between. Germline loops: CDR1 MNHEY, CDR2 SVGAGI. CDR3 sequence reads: CASSYSTGTGELFF. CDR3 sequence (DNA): TGTGCCAGCAGTTACTCGACAGGAACCGGGGAGCTGTTTTTT.

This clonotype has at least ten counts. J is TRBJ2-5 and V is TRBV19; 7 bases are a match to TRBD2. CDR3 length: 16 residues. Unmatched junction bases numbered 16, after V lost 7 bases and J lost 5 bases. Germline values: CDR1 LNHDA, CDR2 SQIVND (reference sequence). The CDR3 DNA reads TGTGCCAGTAAGGCCGACCCCGGGGACTACTTTGAGACCCAGTACTTC. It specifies CASKADPGDYFETQYF.

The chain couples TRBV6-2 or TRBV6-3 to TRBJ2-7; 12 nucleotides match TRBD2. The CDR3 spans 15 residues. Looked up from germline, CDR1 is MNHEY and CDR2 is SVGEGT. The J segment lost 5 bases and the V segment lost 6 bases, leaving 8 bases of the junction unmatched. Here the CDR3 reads CASRYLAGGPHEQYF. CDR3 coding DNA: TGTGCCAGCAGATACCTAGCGGGAGGGCCCCACGAGCAGTACTTC.

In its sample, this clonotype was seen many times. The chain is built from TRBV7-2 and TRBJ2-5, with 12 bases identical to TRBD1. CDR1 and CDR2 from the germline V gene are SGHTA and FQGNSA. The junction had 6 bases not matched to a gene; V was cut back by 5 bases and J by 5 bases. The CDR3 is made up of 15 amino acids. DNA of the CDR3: TGTGCCAGCAGCCTGGGGACAGGGGGCCGTGAGACCCAGTACTTC. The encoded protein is CASSLGTGGRETQYF.

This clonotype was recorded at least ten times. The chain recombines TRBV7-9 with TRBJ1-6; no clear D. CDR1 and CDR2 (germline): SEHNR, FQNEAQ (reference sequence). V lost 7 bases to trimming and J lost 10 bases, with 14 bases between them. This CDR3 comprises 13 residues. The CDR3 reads CASNRALGSPLHF. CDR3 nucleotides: TGTGCCAGCAATAGGGCCCTAGGGTCACCCCTCCACTTT. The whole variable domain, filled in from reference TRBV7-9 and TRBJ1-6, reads DTGVSQNPRHKITKRGQNVTFRCDPISEHNRLYWYRQTLGQGPEFLTYFQNEAQLEKSRLLSDRFSAERPKGSFSTLEIQRTEQGDSAMYLCASNRALGSPLHFGNGTRLTVT.

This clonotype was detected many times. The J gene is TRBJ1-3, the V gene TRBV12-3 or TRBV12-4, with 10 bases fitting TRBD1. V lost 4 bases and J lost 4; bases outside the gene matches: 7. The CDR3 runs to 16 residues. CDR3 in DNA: TGTGCCAGCAGTTCTCCGGGACAGGGGATCGGAAACACCATATATTTT. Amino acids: CASSSPGQGIGNTIYF.

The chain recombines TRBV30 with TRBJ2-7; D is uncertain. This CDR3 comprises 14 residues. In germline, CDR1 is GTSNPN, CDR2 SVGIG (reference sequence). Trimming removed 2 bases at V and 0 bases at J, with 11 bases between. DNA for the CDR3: TGTGCCTGGAGTTACGAACAGTCCTCCTACGAGCAGTACTTC. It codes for CAWSYEQSSYEQYF.

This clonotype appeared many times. In DNA, the CDR3 is TGTGCCAGCAGGGAGGCATTTCAGCCCCAGCATTTT. Amino acid sequence: CASREAFQPQHF. The chain uses TRBV28 and TRBJ1-5; D remains ambiguous. From germline, CDR1 is MDHEN and CDR2 SYDVKM. The germline V and J ends were trimmed by 6 bases and 6 bases, with 9 bases remaining between them. The CDR3 totals 12 residues.

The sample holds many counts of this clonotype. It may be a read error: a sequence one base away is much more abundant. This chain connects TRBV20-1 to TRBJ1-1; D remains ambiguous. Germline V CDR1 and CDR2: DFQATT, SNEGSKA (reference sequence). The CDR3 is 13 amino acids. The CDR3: CSTRDQRDTEAFF. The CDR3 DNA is TGCAGTACTAGAGATCAACGGGACACTGAAGCTTTCTTT.

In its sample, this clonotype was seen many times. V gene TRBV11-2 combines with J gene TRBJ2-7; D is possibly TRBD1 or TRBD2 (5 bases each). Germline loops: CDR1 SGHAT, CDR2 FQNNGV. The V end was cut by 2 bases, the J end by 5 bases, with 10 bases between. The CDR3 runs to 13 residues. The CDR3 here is CASSLPGPHEQYF. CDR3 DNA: TGTGCCAGCAGCTTACCGGGGCCCCACGAGCAGTACTTC.

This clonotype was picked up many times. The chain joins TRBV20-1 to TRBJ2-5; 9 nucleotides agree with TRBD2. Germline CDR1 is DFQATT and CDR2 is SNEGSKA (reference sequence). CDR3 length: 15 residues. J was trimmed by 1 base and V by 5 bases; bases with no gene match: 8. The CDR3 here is CSAAVAGVFQETQYF. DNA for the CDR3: TGCAGTGCTGCCGTAGCGGGAGTGTTCCAAGAGACCCAGTACTTC.

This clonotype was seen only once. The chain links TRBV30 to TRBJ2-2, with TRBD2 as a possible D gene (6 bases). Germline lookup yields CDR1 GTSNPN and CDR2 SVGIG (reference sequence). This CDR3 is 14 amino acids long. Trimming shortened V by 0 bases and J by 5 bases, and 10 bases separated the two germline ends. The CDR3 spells CAWSVRGYTGELFF. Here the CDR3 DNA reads TGTGCCTGGAGTGTACGGGGGTATACCGGGGAGCTGTTTTTT. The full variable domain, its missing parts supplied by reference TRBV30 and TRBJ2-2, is SQTIHQWPATLVQPVGSPLSLECTVEGTSNPNLYWYRQAAGRGLQLLFYSVGIGQISSEVPQNLSASRPQDRQFILSSKKLLLSDSGFYLCAWSVRGYTGELFFGEGSRLTVL.

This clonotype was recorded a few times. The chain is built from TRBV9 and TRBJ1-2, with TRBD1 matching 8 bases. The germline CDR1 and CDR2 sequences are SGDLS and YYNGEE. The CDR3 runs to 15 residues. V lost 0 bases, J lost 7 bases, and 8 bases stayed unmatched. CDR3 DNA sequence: TGTGCCAGCAGCGTAGTCACAGGGGGATTGTCTGGCTACACCTTC. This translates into CASSVVTGGLSGYTF. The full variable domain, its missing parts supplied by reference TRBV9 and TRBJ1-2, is DSGVTQTPKHLITATGQRVTLRCSPRSGDLSVYWYQQSLDQGLQFLIQYYNGEERAKGNILERFSAQQFPDLHSELNLSSLELGDSALYFCASSVVTGGLSGYTFGSGTRLTVV.

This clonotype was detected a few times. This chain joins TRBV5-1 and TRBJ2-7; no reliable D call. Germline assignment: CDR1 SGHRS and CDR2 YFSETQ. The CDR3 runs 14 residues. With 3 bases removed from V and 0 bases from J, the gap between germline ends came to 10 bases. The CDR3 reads CASSWGFGSYEQYF. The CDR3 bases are TGCGCCAGCAGCTGGGGATTCGGCTCCTACGAGCAGTACTTC.

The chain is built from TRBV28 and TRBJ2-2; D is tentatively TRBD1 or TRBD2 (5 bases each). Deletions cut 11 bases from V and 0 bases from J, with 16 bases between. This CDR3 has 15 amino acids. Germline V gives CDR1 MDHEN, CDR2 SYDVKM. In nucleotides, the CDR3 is TGTGCCCTCAGGAAGGGGAGCGCGAACACCGGGGAGCTGTTTTTT. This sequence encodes CALRKGSANTGELFF.

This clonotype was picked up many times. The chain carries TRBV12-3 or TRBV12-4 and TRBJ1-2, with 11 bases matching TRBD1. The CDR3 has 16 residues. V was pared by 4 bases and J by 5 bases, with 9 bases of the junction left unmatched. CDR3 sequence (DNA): TGTGCCAGCAGTTCGCGGACAGGGGGCGTGTTTTATGGCTACACCTTC. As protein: CASSSRTGGVFYGYTF.

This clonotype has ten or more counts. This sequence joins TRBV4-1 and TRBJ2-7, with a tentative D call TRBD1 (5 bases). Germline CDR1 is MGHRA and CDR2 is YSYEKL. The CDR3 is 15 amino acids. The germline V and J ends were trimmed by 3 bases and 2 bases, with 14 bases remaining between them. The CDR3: CASSQPRQSTYEQYF. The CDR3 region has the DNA TGCGCCAGCAGCCAGCCCCGACAGTCGACCTACGAGCAGTACTTC.

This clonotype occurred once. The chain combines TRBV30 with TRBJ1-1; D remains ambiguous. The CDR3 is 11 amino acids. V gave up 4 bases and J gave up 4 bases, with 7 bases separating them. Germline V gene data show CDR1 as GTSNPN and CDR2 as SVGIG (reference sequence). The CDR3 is CAWNYGTEAFF. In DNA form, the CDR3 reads TGTGCCTGGAACTATGGCACTGAAGCTTTCTTT.

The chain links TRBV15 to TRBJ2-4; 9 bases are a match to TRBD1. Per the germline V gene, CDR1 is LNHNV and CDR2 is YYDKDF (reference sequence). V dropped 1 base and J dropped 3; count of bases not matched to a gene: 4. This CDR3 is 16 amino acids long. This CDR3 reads CATSRGTDRGKNIQYF. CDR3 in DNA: TGTGCCACCAGCAGAGGAACGGACAGGGGCAAAAACATTCAGTACTTC.

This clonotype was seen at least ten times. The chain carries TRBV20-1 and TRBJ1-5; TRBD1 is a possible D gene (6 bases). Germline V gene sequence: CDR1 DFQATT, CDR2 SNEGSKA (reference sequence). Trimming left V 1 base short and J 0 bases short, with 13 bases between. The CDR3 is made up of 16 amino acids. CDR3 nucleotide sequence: TGCAGTGCTAGAGTTGGGGGGCGAAATAGCAATCAGCCCCAGCATTTT. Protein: CSARVGGRNSNQPQHF.

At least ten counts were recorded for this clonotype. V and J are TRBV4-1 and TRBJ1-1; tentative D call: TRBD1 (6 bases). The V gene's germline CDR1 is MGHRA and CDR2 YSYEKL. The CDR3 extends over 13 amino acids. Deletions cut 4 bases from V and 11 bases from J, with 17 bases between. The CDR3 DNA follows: TGCGCCAGCAGCCCAAAGGGGTCGACAGGCGCTTTCTTT. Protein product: CASSPKGSTGAFF.

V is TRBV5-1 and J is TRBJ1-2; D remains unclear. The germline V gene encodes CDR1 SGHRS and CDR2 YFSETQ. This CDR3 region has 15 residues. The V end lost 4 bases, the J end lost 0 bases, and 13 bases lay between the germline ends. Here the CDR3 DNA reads TGCGCCAGCAGCGCGGACGGTATAACTAACTATGGCTACACCTTC. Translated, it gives CASSADGITNYGYTF.

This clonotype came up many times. CDR3 loop: CASSPYRQSNQPQHF. The DNA for the CDR3 is TGTGCCAGCTCACCATACAGGCAGTCTAATCAGCCCCAGCATTTT. The chain carries TRBV18 and TRBJ1-5, with D possibly TRBD1 on 5 matching bases. The CDR3 spans 15 residues. Deletions cut 2 bases from V and 4 bases from J, with 12 bases between. CDR1 and CDR2 (germline): KGHSH, LQKENI.

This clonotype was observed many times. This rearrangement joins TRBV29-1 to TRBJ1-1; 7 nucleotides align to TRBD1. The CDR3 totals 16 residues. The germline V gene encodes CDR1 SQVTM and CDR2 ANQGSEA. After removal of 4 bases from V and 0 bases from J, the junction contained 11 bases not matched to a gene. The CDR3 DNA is TGCAGCGTTGGTACCTCCCCGGACAGGATGAACACTGAAGCTTTCTTT. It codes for CSVGTSPDRMNTEAFF.

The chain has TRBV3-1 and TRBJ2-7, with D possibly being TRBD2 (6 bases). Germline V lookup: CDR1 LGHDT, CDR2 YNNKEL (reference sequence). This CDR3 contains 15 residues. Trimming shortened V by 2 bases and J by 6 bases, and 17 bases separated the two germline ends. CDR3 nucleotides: TGTGCCAGCAGCCAACGCGGGACCTTCTTATTCGAGCAGTACTTC. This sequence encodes CASSQRGTFLFEQYF.

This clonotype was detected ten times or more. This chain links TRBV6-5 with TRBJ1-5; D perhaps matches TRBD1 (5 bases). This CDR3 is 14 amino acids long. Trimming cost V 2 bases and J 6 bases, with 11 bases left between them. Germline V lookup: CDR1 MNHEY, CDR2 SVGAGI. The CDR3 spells CASSYGRGFQPQHF. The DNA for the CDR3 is TGTGCCAGCAGTTACGGACGGGGGTTTCAGCCCCAGCATTTT.

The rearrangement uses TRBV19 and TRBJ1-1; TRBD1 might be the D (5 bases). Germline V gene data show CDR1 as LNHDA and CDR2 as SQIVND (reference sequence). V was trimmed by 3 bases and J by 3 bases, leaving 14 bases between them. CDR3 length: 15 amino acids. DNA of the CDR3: TGTGCCAGTAGTATTGGGGGAGTTCGGCACACTGAAGCTTTCTTT. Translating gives CASSIGGVRHTEAFF.

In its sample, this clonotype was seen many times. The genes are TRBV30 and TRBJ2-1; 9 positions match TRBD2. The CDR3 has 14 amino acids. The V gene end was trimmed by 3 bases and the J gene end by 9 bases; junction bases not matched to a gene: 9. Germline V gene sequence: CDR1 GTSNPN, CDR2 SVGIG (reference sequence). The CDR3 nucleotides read TGTGCCTGGAGAAGTAGCGGGAGTTCTCGTGAGCAGTTCTTC. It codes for CAWRSSGSSREQFF.

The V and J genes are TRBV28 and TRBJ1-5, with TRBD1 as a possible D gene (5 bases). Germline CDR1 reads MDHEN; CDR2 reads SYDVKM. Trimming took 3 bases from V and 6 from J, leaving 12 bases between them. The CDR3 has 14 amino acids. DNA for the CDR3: TGTGCCAGCAGTTTCCCGGGACTCCCTCAGCCCCAGCATTTT. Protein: CASSFPGLPQPQHF.